The clone carrying this T cell receptor beta chain was observed at least ten times. The data were taken from a study of response to subunit inactivated influenza vaccine. TCRdb independently ran MiXCR on the RT-PCR reads; one entry per CDR3 protein. The data contain hundreds of thousands of distinct CDR3 sequences, about 11% of them singletons. CDR1 is MGHDK and CDR2 is SYGVNS in the germline V gene. CDR3 size: 14 residues. V was pared by 6 bases and J by 7 bases, with 9 bases of the junction left unmatched. In addition, the sample was reused for a study of T cells expressing NK-cell markers. Per that paper: For TCR beta, cDNA was produced by 5'RACE template switching with UMIs. Alpha-beta TCR T cells were the sole sorting target in several experiments, owing to an anti-gamma-delta TCR antibody.

The specimen was PBMCs from blood, collected on the day of vaccination. The sequence came from a man aged 50-60 years who received an inactivated influenza vaccine. V is TRBV25-1 and J is TRBJ2-1; TRBD2 matches 7 bases. The CDR3 DNA reads TGTGCCAGCAGAGTCGGGGGGAACCTAAATGAGCAGTTCTTC. It encodes CASRVGGNLNEQFF.